These 21 T cell receptor beta chains were all obtained from the same sample, sequenced in a study of Graves' ophthalmopathy and Graves' hyperthyroidism. Using RNA transcripts, the TCR beta CDR3 regions were amplified. Scientists carried out first-round RT-PCR using HTBI primers and then a second-round multiplex PCR. Each CDR3 protein gets one entry after TCRdb re-called the multiplex PCR reads with MiXCR. Here the sample spans 350,000 to 450,000 distinct CDR3 sequences, around 19% being singletons. The sequenced material came from peripheral blood. The receptors were sampled from a woman younger than 35 with Graves' ophthalmopathy.

This clonotype has at least ten counts. V is TRBV24-1 and J is TRBJ2-5, with D possibly matching TRBD2 (5 bases). Trimming shortened V by 9 bases and J by 5 bases, and 27 bases separated the two germline ends. CDR1 and CDR2 (germline): KGHDR, SFDVKD. The CDR3 sequence is 17 residues long. The CDR3 is CATGELTPEETGETQYF. The CDR3 DNA follows: TGTGCCACCGGCGAACTTACCCCGGAGGAGACGGGGGAGACCCAGTACTTC.

This clonotype was seen ten or more times. J is TRBJ1-1 and V is TRBV12-3 or TRBV12-4; perhaps TRBD1 as D (6 bases). The CDR3 totals 15 residues. V lost 2 bases, J lost 2 bases, and 12 bases lay in between. The CDR3 DNA reads as TGTGCCAGCAGTTTAAACGCGGACAGTAACACTGAAGCTTTCTTT. Translating gives CASSLNADSNTEAFF.

This clonotype was seen a handful of times. The J gene is TRBJ1-6, the V gene TRBV4-3, with D hard to call. Per germline, CDR1 LGHNA and CDR2 YSLEER. The CDR3 spans 16 residues. Deletions cut 0 bases from V and 9 bases from J, with 15 bases between. In nucleotides, the CDR3 is TGCGCCAGCAGCCAAGATTTCTCCGGGCTGATTTCACCCCTCCACTTT. Its protein is CASSQDFSGLISPLHF.

The chain carries TRBV20-1 and TRBJ1-1, with 11 bases identical to TRBD1. Germline lookup yields CDR1 DFQATT and CDR2 SNEGSKA (reference sequence). V dropped 1 base and J dropped 7; count of bases not matched to a gene: 8. The CDR3 consists of 15 residues. CDR3 in amino acids: CSARGDRGKVDEAFF. The CDR3 nucleotides are TGCAGTGCTAGAGGGGACAGGGGGAAGGTGGATGAAGCTTTCTTT.

The rearrangement links TRBV4-3 to TRBJ2-7; 12 positions agree with TRBD2. Trimming at V came to 0 bases and at J to 7 bases, leaving 4 bases not matched to a gene. Germline V gene data show CDR1 as LGHNA and CDR2 as YSLEER. The CDR3 consists of 15 residues. CDR3 in amino acids: CASSQESLAGGEQYF. DNA of the CDR3: TGCGCCAGCAGCCAAGAATCCCTAGCGGGAGGGGAGCAGTACTTC.

At least ten counts were recorded for this clonotype. J is TRBJ2-5 and V is TRBV19; TRBD1 matches 7 bases. The CDR3 covers 14 residues. V shed 4 bases and J 4 bases; nucleotides not matched to a gene: 6. Germline V lookup: CDR1 LNHDA, CDR2 SQIVND (reference sequence). The CDR3 DNA reads TGTGCCAGTAGTAACGACAGGGTGAGAGAGACCCAGTACTTC. Protein: CASSNDRVRETQYF.

Ten or more counts support this clonotype. The junction departs from the called germline gene at one end, perhaps through a read error. The V call is TRBV6-2 or TRBV6-3, the J call TRBJ2-2; no definite D call. Germline V gives CDR1 MNHEY, CDR2 SVGEGT. This CDR3 has 12 residues. Here the CDR3 DNA reads TGTGCCGGCAGTTACGGTGCCGGGGAGCTGTTTTTT. Residues: CAGSYGAGELFF.

This clonotype was recorded at least ten times. The chain joins TRBV4-3 to TRBJ2-2, with D possibly TRBD1 on 5 matching bases. V was cut by 0 bases and J by 0 bases, with 8 bases left in between. This CDR3 is built from 16 residues. Per the germline V gene, CDR1 is LGHNA and CDR2 is YSLEER. CDR3 in DNA: TGCGCCAGCAGCCAAGAAGGGGCAGCGAACACCGGGGAGCTGTTTTTT. Residues: CASSQEGAANTGELFF.

The chain joins TRBV6-5 to TRBJ1-5; D call uncertain. The CDR3 contains 17 residues. The V gene lost 2 bases and the J gene lost 0 bases, with 14 bases spanning the gap. The germline V gene encodes CDR1 MNHEY and CDR2 SVGAGI. The CDR3 sequence is CASSYRAVPYSNQPQHF. CDR3 DNA sequence: TGTGCCAGCAGTTACCGGGCAGTCCCTTATAGCAATCAGCCCCAGCATTTT.

This clonotype was seen at least ten times. This chain uses TRBV4-3 with TRBJ1-5; D gene unclear. The CDR3 contains 13 residues. Germline V gives CDR1 LGHNA, CDR2 YSLEER. V lost 4 bases, J lost 6 bases, and 10 bases lay in between. CDR3 DNA: TGCGCCAGCAGCCTATGGGGAGCTCAGCCCCAGCATTTT. This gives the protein CASSLWGAQPQHF.

This clonotype was recorded many times. The gene calls are TRBV30 and TRBJ2-4; the D is unclear. Trimming removed 5 bases at V and 0 bases at J, with 8 bases between. CDR3 length: 13 residues. Germline V gene sequence: CDR1 GTSNPN, CDR2 SVGIG (reference sequence). CDR3 residues: CAWVPLAKNIQYF. The CDR3 DNA reads as TGTGCCTGGGTCCCCTTAGCCAAAAACATTCAGTACTTC.

At least ten counts were recorded for this clonotype. The chain couples TRBV30 to TRBJ2-7; D may correspond to TRBD1 or TRBD2 (6 bases each). Germline values: CDR1 GTSNPN, CDR2 SVGIG (reference sequence). V was cut by 4 bases and J by 2 bases, with 9 bases left in between. CDR3 length: 12 amino acids. CDR3: CAWKGGTYEQYF. CDR3 nucleotides: TGTGCCTGGAAGGGGGGAACCTACGAGCAGTACTTC.

V is TRBV20-1 and J is TRBJ1-1, with a weak D call TRBD1 (5 bases). CDR3 length: 14 amino acids. V dropped 0 bases and J dropped 1 base, with 9 bases sitting between them. Germline assignment: CDR1 DFQATT and CDR2 SNEGSKA (reference sequence). CDR3 loop: CSARDGRGNTEAFF. CDR3 coding DNA: TGCAGTGCTAGAGATGGTAGGGGGAACACTGAAGCTTTCTTT.

This clonotype was counted at least ten times. The V and J genes are TRBV28 and TRBJ1-1, with 7 bases fitting TRBD1. This CDR3 comprises 18 residues. V gave up 3 bases and J gave up 0 bases; unmatched junction bases: 13. The germline CDR1 and CDR2 sequences are MDHEN and SYDVKM. The CDR3 here is CASSLARGRRTMNTEAFF. The CDR3, as DNA: TGTGCCAGCAGTTTGGCCAGGGGGAGACGGACGATGAACACTGAAGCTTTCTTT.

This clonotype was seen at least ten times. The chain uses TRBV5-1 and TRBJ1-3; tentative D call: TRBD1 (6 bases). The CDR3 contains 17 residues. Germline V lookup: CDR1 SGHRS, CDR2 YFSETQ. Trimming cost V 4 bases and J 2 bases, with 19 bases left between them. The chain's CDR3 is CASSAAGMTGAGNTIYF. CDR3 DNA sequence: TGCGCCAGCAGCGCCGCCGGGATGACAGGCGCTGGAAACACCATATATTTT.

This clonotype was seen just once. The chain carries TRBV30 and TRBJ2-5; TRBD1 matches at 9 bases. Germline V gives CDR1 GTSNPN, CDR2 SVGIG (reference sequence). Trimming took 3 bases from V and 6 from J; bases not matched to a gene: 8. This CDR3 region has 14 residues. This CDR3 is CAWRPGQGTQTQYF. DNA for the CDR3: TGTGCCTGGAGACCGGGACAGGGTACGCAGACCCAGTACTTC. Full variable domain (rest looked up from reference TRBV30 and TRBJ2-5): SQTIHQWPATLVQPVGSPLSLECTVEGTSNPNLYWYRQAAGRGLQLLFYSVGIGQISSEVPQNLSASRPQDRQFILSSKKLLLSDSGFYLCAWRPGQGTQTQYFGPGTRLLVL.

This clonotype has ten or more counts. The rearrangement joins TRBV5-1 to TRBJ2-7; 8 nucleotides agree with TRBD1. Germline assignment: CDR1 SGHRS and CDR2 YFSETQ. The junction had 4 bases not matched to a gene; V was cut back by 0 bases and J by 2 bases. There are 15 residues in the CDR3. In nucleotides, the CDR3 is TGCGCCAGCAGCTTGGGGGACAGGAAAACCTACGAGCAGTACTTC. As protein: CASSLGDRKTYEQYF.

This clonotype was seen at least ten times. The chain recombines TRBV2 with TRBJ1-3, with D unresolved. The V end was cut by 6 bases, the J end by 6 bases, with 6 bases between. CDR1 and CDR2 from the germline V gene are SNHLY and FYNNEI. The CDR3 totals 11 residues. The CDR3 protein is CASSHENTIYF. The DNA of the CDR3 is TGTGCCAGCAGCCACGAAAACACCATATATTTT.

This clonotype has a count of ten or more. The chain couples TRBV6-5 to TRBJ1-6, with 8 bases lining up with TRBD1. V lost 3 bases to trimming and J lost 7 bases; unmatched junction nucleotides: 8. This CDR3 spans 16 amino acids. Germline V gene sequence: CDR1 MNHEY, CDR2 SVGAGI. CDR3 sequence reads: CASSYTTGQVNSPLHF. The CDR3 region has the DNA TGTGCCAGCAGTTATACGACGGGACAGGTGAATTCACCCCTCCACTTT.

This rearrangement joins TRBV6-2 or TRBV6-3 to TRBJ2-7; the D is unclear. Germline CDR1 MNHEY, CDR2 SVGEGT. The CDR3 loop spans 12 amino acids. V lost 6 bases and J lost 3, with 9 bases in between. CDR3: CASRTDHYEQYF. DNA for the CDR3: TGTGCCAGCAGAACGGACCACTACGAGCAGTACTTC.

Ten or more counts support this clonotype. The V and J genes are TRBV2 and TRBJ1-5; D call uncertain. V was trimmed by 4 bases and J by 0 bases, leaving 7 bases between them. Germline values: CDR1 SNHLY, CDR2 FYNNEI. The CDR3 is made up of 14 amino acids. This CDR3 is CASSVELSNQPQHF. CDR3 DNA: TGTGCCAGCAGTGTAGAGCTTAGCAATCAGCCCCAGCATTTT.